This TCR beta chain was identified during a study of blood T cell repertoires in COVID-19. The method was immunoSEQ multiplex PCR; TCRdb's version includes in-frame clones alone and lacks a portion of them. This table holds 150,000 to 200,000 clones, more than 75% found once. CDR3 length: 17 amino acids. J gave up 3 bases and V 2 bases, and 10 bases lay outside the gene matches. CDR1 is MGHRA and CDR2 is YSYEKL in the germline V gene. The TCR comes from a man in his sixties or seventies with acute or convalescent COVID-19. This chain uses TRBV4-1 with TRBJ2-1, with 7 bases matching TRBD2. Sequenced sample: peripheral blood. The CDR3 DNA is TGCGCCAGCAGCCAATCTCCGGGGGGAACGGGCTACAATGAGCAGTTCTTC. It is translated as CASSQSPGGTGYNEQFF.